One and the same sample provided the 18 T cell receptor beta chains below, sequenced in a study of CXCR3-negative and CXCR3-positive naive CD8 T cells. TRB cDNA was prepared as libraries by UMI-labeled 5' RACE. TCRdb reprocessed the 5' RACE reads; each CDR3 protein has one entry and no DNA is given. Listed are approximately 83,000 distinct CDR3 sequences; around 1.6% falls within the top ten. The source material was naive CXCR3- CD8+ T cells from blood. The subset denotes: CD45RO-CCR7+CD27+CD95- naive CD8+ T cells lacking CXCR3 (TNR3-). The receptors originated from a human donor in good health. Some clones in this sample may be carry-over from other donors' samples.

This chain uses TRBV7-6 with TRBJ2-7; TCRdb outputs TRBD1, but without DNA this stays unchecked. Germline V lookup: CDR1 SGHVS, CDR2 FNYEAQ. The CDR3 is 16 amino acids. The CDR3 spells CASSSRTGQGAYEQYF.

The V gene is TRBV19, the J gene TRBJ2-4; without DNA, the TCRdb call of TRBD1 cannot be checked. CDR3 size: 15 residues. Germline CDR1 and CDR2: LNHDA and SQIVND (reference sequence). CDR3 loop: CASNNAGTGQNIQYF. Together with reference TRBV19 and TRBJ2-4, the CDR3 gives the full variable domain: DGGITQSPKYLFRKEGQNVTLSCEQNLNHDAMYWYRQDPGQGLRLIYYSQIVNDFQKGDIAEGYSVSREKKESFPLTVTSAQKNPTAFYLCASNNAGTGQNIQYFGAGTRLSVL.

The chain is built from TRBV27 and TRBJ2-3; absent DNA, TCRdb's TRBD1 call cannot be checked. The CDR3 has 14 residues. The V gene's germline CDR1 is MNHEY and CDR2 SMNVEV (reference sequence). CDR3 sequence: CASRTGGGADTQYF.

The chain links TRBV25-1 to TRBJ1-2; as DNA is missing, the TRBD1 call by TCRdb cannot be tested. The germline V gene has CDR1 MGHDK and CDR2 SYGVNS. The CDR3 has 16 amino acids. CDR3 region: CASSEPPGTEFDGYTF.

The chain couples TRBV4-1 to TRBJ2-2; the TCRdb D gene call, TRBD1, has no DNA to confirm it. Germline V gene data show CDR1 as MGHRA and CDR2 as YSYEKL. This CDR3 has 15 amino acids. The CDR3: CASSQDPGGTGELFF.

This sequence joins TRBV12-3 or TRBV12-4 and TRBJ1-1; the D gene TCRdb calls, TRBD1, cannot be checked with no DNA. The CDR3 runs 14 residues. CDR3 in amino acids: CASSPYLGQGEAFF.

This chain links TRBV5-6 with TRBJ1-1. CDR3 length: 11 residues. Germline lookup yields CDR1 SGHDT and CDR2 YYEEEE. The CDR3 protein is CASLAGTEAFF.

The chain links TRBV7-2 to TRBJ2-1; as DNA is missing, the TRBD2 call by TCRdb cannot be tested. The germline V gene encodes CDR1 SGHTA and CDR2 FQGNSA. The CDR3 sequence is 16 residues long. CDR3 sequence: CASSGGEWSSYNEQFF.

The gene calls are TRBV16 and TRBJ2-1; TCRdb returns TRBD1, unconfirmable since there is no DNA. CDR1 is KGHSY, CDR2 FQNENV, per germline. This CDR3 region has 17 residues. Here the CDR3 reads CASSQSTGVSSYNEQFF.

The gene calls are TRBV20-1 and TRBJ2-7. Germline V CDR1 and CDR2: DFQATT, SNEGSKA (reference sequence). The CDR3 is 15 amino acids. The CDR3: CSARCLASEPYEQYF.

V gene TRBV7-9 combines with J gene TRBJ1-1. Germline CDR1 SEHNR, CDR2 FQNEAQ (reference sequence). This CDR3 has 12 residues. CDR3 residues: CASSLDSTEAFF.

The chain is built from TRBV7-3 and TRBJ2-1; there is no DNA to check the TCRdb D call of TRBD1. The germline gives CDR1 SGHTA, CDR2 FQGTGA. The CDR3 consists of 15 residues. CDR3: CASSLNRGQYNEQFF.

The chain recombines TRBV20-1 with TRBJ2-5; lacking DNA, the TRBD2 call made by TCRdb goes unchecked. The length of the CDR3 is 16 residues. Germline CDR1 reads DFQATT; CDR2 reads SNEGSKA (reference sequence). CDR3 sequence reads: CSARDQNGRDLETQYF.

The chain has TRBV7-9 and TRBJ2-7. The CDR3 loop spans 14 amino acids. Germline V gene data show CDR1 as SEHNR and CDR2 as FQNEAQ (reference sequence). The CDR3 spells CASSLVFSSSEQYF.

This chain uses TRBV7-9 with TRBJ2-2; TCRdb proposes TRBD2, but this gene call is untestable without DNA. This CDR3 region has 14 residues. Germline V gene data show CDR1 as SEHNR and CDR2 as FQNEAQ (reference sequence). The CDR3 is CASTWRENTGELFF.

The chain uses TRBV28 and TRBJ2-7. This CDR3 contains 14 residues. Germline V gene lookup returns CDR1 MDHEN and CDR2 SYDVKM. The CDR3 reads CASSPTGSGYEQYF.

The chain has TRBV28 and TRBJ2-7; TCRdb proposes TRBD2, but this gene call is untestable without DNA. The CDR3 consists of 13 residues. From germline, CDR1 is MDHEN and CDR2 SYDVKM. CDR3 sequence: CVPITGGSYEQYF.

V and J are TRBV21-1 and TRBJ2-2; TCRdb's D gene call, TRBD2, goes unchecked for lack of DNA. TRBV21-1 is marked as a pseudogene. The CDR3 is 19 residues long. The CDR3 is CASSRPGLARGSEDGELFF.